These 8 T cell receptor beta chains share one sample of origin, sequenced in a study of PD-L1 blockade in urothelial cancer. Generated by immunoSEQ multiplex PCR, the TCRdb table keeps only in-frame clones and is missing some. Of about 100,000 clones detected, under 85% appear once; the ten largest clones hold around 2.4%. The specimen was PBMCs, collected around atezolizumab (anti-PD-L1) treatment. The receptors come from a man aged 45-65 years with urothelial cancer.

V and J are TRBV5-5 and TRBJ2-7; 9 bases match TRBD1. This CDR3 comprises 13 residues. The V gene end was trimmed by 4 bases and the J gene end by 3 bases; junction bases not matched to a gene: 2. Per the germline V gene, CDR1 is SGHKS and CDR2 is YYEKEE (reference sequence). In DNA form, the CDR3 reads TGTGCCAGCAGCCCGGACAGGGGCTACGAGCAGTACTTC. Its protein product is CASSPDRGYEQYF.

The rearrangement uses TRBV19 and TRBJ2-7, with D perhaps matching TRBD2 (6 bases). Germline loops: CDR1 LNHDA, CDR2 SQIVND (reference sequence). V was cut by 5 bases and J by 0 bases, with 11 bases left in between. The CDR3 totals 14 residues. The CDR3 sequence: CASSLAHSSYEQYF. The DNA of the CDR3 is TGTGCCAGTAGTCTAGCGCATAGCTCCTACGAGCAGTACTTC.

This chain links TRBV9 with TRBJ2-1; maybe TRBD1 (6 bases). Germline values: CDR1 SGDLS, CDR2 YYNGEE. This CDR3 contains 14 residues. Trimming left V 3 bases short and J 6 bases short, with 13 bases between. CDR3 region: CASSEGVGANEQFF. CDR3 DNA: TGTGCCAGCAGCGAGGGGGTTGGAGCCAATGAGCAGTTCTTC.

V gene TRBV5-1 combines with J gene TRBJ2-1, with D tentatively TRBD1 (5 bases). The germline V gene encodes CDR1 SGHRS and CDR2 YFSETQ. V lost 6 bases to trimming and J lost 4 bases, with 20 bases between them. CDR3 length: 16 residues. The CDR3 sequence: CASTNPTVAGYNEQFF. CDR3 DNA sequence: TGCGCCAGCACCAATCCCACCGTGGCAGGGTACAATGAGCAGTTCTTC.

The rearrangement uses TRBV21-1 and TRBJ2-7; the table's D call, TRBD1, was not checked against the DNA. TRBV21-1 is labeled a pseudogene. This CDR3 spans 14 amino acids. Written as DNA, the CDR3 is TGTGCCAGCAGCGCAGACAGGGACTCCTACGAGCAGTACTTC. Translation: CASSADRDSYEQYF.

This chain connects TRBV18 to TRBJ2-7, with TRBD1 identical over 7 bases. CDR1 and CDR2 (germline): KGHSH, LQKENI. The CDR3 covers 14 residues. V lost 6 bases and J lost 0; bases outside the gene matches: 5. Written as DNA, the CDR3 is TGTGCCAGCTCCCCCGACAGGGTCTCCTACGAGCAGTACTTC. Amino acid sequence: CASSPDRVSYEQYF.

This chain uses TRBV9 with TRBJ1-2, with TRBD1 as a possible D gene (6 bases). This CDR3 has 15 amino acids. CDR1 and CDR2 (germline): SGDLS, YYNGEE. V lost 3 bases and J 7 bases, leaving 19 bases between the germline ends. This chain's CDR3 is CASSANDQGFSGYTF. The CDR3 nucleotides are TGTGCCAGCAGCGCCAACGACCAGGGGTTCTCTGGCTACACCTTC.

The chain is built from TRBV2 and TRBJ2-7; TRBD1 aligns across 8 bases. Germline loops: CDR1 SNHLY, CDR2 FYNNEI. This CDR3 is 14 amino acids long. V gave up 1 base and J gave up 4 bases; unmatched junction bases: 3. CDR3 protein: CASSEGTGSYEQYF. Written as DNA, the CDR3 is TGTGCCAGCAGTGAAGGGACAGGGTCTTACGAGCAGTACTTC.